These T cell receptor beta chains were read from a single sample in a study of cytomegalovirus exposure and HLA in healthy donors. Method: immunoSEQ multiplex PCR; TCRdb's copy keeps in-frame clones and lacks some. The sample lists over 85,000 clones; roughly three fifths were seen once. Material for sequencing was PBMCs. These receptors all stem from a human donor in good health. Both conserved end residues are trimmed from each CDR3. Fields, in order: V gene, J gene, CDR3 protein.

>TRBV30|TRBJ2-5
ASNRGLGETQY
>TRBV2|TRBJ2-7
ASSAETLGEQY
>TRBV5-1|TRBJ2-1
ASSLLGGSLYNEQF
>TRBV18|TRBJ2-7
ASSERDYEQY
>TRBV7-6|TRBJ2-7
ASSSLKGRDYSYEQY
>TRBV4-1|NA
ASSQEPLAVSYEQY
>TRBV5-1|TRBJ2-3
ASSTLASGSTDTQY
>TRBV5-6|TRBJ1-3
ASSWGDSSFGNTIY
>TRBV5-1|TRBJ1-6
ASRDRVHNSPLH
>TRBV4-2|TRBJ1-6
ASSPGTDSPLH
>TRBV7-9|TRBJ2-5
ASSLALSGRETQY
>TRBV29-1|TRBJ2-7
SVVGGPYEQY
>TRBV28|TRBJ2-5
ASSSGGTGETQY
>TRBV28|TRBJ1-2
ASSFLNYGYT
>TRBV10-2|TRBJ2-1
ASRGGASGTNSYNEQF
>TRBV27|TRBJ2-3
ASSFRLAGRTSTDTQY
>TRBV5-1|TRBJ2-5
ASSLESGRLKTQY
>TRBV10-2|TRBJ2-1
ASSTTGLNHNEQF
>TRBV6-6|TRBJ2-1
ASSPHRVQEFNEQF
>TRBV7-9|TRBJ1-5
ASSLAGRGQVEPQH
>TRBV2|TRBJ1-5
ASSPGPSANQPQH
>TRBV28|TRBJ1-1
ASIARGARNTEAF
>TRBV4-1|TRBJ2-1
ASSPWTSRYNEQF
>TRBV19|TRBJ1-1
ASSIAPTGRNTEAF
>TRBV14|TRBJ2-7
ASSHRVFGEQY
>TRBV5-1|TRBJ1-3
ASSSIGKQGSGNTIY
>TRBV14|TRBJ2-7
ASSPQGLSSYEQY
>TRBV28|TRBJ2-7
ASSLGGRTYYEQY
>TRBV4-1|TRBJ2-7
ASSQVRGTGIVYEQY
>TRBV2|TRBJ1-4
ASSEGRGNEKLF
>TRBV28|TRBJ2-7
ASSQRRTLADSYEQY